Shown below are 31 T cell receptor beta chains from a single sample sequenced in a study of blood T cell repertoires in COVID-19. Assay used: immunoSEQ multiplex PCR; TCRdb lists only in-frame clones, some missing. The sample holds approximately 3,000 clones, approximately 80% seen once. Sequencing input: peripheral blood. These TCRs come from a human donor in a cohort sampled during active COVID-19.

V is TRBV6-5 and J is TRBJ1-4, with 8 bases that match TRBD1. The CDR3 length is 12 residues. Per germline, CDR1 MNHEY and CDR2 SVGAGI. V lost 8 bases, J lost 9 bases, and 5 bases stayed unmatched. CDR3 DNA: TGTGCCAGCGGTCGGACAGGGAAAAAACTGTTTTTT. It encodes CASGRTGKKLFF.

The chain combines TRBV5-6 with TRBJ2-3; maybe TRBD1 (5 bases). CDR1 and CDR2 (germline): SGHDT, YYEEEE. The V and J ends lost 3 bases and 2 bases respectively, with 19 bases between them. The CDR3 has 17 amino acids. The CDR3 coding sequence is TGTGCCAGCAGCTCGTTGAAGGGGCAGGGCCTCACAGATACGCAGTATTTT. It translates to CASSSLKGQGLTDTQYF.

The chain combines TRBV19 with TRBJ2-7, with 16 bases identical to TRBD2. Losses at the gene ends were 6 bases for V and 0 bases for J; bases not matched to a gene: 8. CDR1 LNHDA and CDR2 SQIVND come from the germline V gene (reference sequence). This CDR3 is built from 18 residues. The CDR3 is CASSPGTSGGVRSYEQYF. CDR3 coding DNA: TGTGCCAGTAGCCCCGGGACTAGCGGGGGGGTACGCTCCTACGAGCAGTACTTC.

The CDR3 loop reads CATSRTQGAEANVLTF. The CDR3 region has the DNA TGTGCCACCAGCAGAACCCAGGGGGCGGAGGCCAACGTCCTGACTTTC. The rearrangement uses TRBV15 and TRBJ2-6, with 8 bases identical to TRBD1. The CDR3 runs to 16 residues. The V and J ends lost 2 bases and 6 bases, in that order; junction bases with no gene match: 6. Germline lookup yields CDR1 LNHNV and CDR2 YYDKDF (reference sequence). Together with reference TRBV15 and TRBJ2-6, the CDR3 gives the full variable domain: DAMVIQNPRYQVTQFGKPVTLSCSQTLNHNVMYWYQQKSSQAPKLLFHYYDKDFNNEADTPDNFQSRRPNTSFCFLDIRSPGLGDTAMYLCATSRTQGAEANVLTFGAGSRLTVL.

V gene TRBV5-1 combines with J gene TRBJ2-1, with 11 nucleotides matching TRBD2. This CDR3 comprises 18 residues. V shed 1 base and J 0 bases; nucleotides not matched to a gene: 6. In germline, CDR1 is SGHRS, CDR2 YFSETQ. The DNA of the CDR3 is TGCGCCAGCAGCTTGTCTAGCGGGGGGCCGATCTCCTACAATGAGCAGTTCTTC. Translated: CASSLSSGGPISYNEQFF.

CDR3 sequence (DNA): TGTGCCAGCAGCTTCACTGGGAGGGGCCGGGGAAATTCACCCCTCCACTTT. Its protein is CASSFTGRGRGNSPLHF. The gene calls are TRBV5-4 and TRBJ1-6; maybe TRBD1 (5 bases). V shed 2 bases and J shed 7 bases, with 19 bases lying between them. The CDR3 is 17 residues long. The germline V gene has CDR1 SGHNT and CDR2 YYREEE (reference sequence).

This clone qualifies as hyperexpanded. The chain has TRBV24-1 and TRBJ1-1; D is unclear. Looked up from germline, CDR1 is KGHDR and CDR2 is SFDVKD. The CDR3 has 12 residues. V shed 5 bases and J shed 4 bases, with 7 bases lying between them. The chain's CDR3 is CATSAGGTEAFF. CDR3 sequence (DNA): TGTGCCACCAGTGCCGGAGGCACTGAAGCTTTCTTT.

The chain employs TRBV5-4 and TRBJ2-3, with TRBD2 matching over 14 bases. Germline-derived CDR1 and CDR2 are SGHNT and YYREEE (reference sequence). The CDR3 sequence is 16 residues long. The V and J ends lost 3 bases and 4 bases, in that order; junction bases with no gene match: 4. The CDR3 reads CASSSGLAGGADTQYF. Written as DNA, the CDR3 is TGTGCCAGCAGCTCCGGACTAGCGGGGGGTGCAGATACGCAGTATTTT.

The gene calls are TRBV7-6 and TRBJ1-6, with 7 bases matching TRBD1. Germline CDR1 reads SGHVS; CDR2 reads FNYEAQ. The J segment lost 13 bases and the V segment lost 3 bases, leaving 9 bases of the junction unmatched. The CDR3 is made up of 14 amino acids. This CDR3 is CASSLGQGVGPLHF. The CDR3 nucleotides read TGTGCCAGCAGCTTGGGTCAGGGGGTCGGGCCCCTCCACTTT.

The chain joins TRBV3-1 (or the pseudogene TRBV3-2) to TRBJ2-2; D unclear. Germline CDR1 reads LGHDT; CDR2 reads YNNKEL (reference sequence). V gave up 2 bases and J gave up 7 bases, with 8 bases separating them. The CDR3 totals 13 residues. CDR3 sequence (DNA): TGTGCCAGCAGCCAATCTAGGTACGGGGAGCTGTTTTTT. This sequence encodes CASSQSRYGELFF.

The rearrangement joins TRBV6-5 to TRBJ1-1; the D gene is possibly TRBD1 (5 bases). In germline, CDR1 is MNHEY, CDR2 SVGAGI. CDR3 length equals 15 residues. Trimming took off 5 bases at V and 5 bases at J, with 18 bases between the two ends. CDR3 sequence reads: CASSRPKMGGTEAFF. The CDR3 bases are TGTGCCAGCAGTCGCCCAAAAATGGGGGGAACTGAAGCTTTCTTT.

This clone was detected a few times. The chain has TRBV10-1 and TRBJ1-2; 9 positions match TRBD1. This CDR3 has 15 amino acids. J was trimmed by 2 bases and V by 7 bases; bases with no gene match: 8. Germline V gives CDR1 WNHNN, CDR2 SYGVQD (reference sequence). The CDR3 here is CASTYTGGENYGYTF. DNA for the CDR3: TGCGCCAGCACCTATACAGGGGGCGAAAACTATGGCTACACCTTC.

The J gene is TRBJ2-5, the V gene TRBV10-3; 8 nucleotides align to TRBD2. This CDR3 contains 13 residues. Trimming at V came to 4 bases and at J to 2 bases, leaving 0 bases not matched to a gene. Germline CDR1 ENHRY, CDR2 SYGVKD. The CDR3 sequence: CAISAGGQETQYF. The DNA of the CDR3 is TGTGCCATCAGTGCGGGGGGGCAAGAGACCCAGTACTTC.

In regard to this clone: Germline and junction disagree at one end, which may indicate a read error. The chain employs TRBV7-9 and TRBJ2-1; D is perhaps TRBD1 (6 bases). Germline assignment: CDR1 SEHNR and CDR2 FQNEAQ (reference sequence). The CDR3 is 15 amino acids. CDR3 protein: CASSRTGFSNNEQFF. Here the CDR3 DNA reads TGTGCCAGCAGCCGCACAGGGTTCTCCAACAATGAGCAGTTCTTC. Complete variable domain (other parts from reference TRBV7-9 and TRBJ2-1): DTGVSQNPRHKITKRGQNVTFRCDPISEHNRLYWYRQTLGQGPEFLTYFQNEAQLEKSRLLSDRFSAERPKGSFSTLEIQRTEQGDSAMYLCASSRTGFSNNEQFFGPGTRLTVL.

CDR3 amino acids: CASSLDSSNTEAFF. CDR3 bases: TGTGCCAGTAGTTTGGACAGCTCAAACACTGAAGCTTTCTTT. The J gene is TRBJ1-1, the V gene TRBV19; D may be TRBD1 (6 bases). The CDR3 length is 14 residues. Germline V gives CDR1 LNHDA, CDR2 SQIVND (reference sequence). V was trimmed by 5 bases and J by 2 bases, leaving 12 bases between them.

This clone was counted a few times. The chain combines TRBV4-3 with TRBJ2-7; D is possibly TRBD1 (5 bases). The germline V gene encodes CDR1 LGHNA and CDR2 YSLEER. This CDR3 is 13 amino acids long. Trimming removed 3 bases from V and 3 bases from J, with 9 bases in between. The CDR3 spells CASSQDQGYEQYF. The CDR3 nucleotides are TGCGCCAGCAGCCAGGACCAGGGCTACGAGCAGTACTTC.

The rearrangement uses TRBV6-5 and TRBJ2-5; no firm D call. Germline loops: CDR1 MNHEY, CDR2 SVGAGI. CDR3 size: 14 residues. The V and J ends lost 2 bases and 6 bases respectively, with 13 bases between them. The DNA for the CDR3 is TGTGCCAGCAGTTACGCGGCCACTCAACAGACCCAGTACTTC. Translated, it gives CASSYAATQQTQYF.

The rearrangement uses TRBV6-1 and TRBJ2-2; TRBD1 matches at 8 bases. Unmatched junction bases numbered 3, after V lost 3 bases and J lost 6 bases. Germline assignment: CDR1 MNHNS and CDR2 SASEGT. The CDR3 length is 14 residues. This CDR3 reads CASSERQGSGELFF. CDR3 DNA sequence: TGTGCCAGCAGTGAGAGACAGGGGTCCGGGGAGCTGTTTTTT.

V is TRBV28 and J is TRBJ2-7, with a possible D match to TRBD1 (5 bases). Germline V gene data show CDR1 as MDHEN and CDR2 as SYDVKM. Trimming left V 5 bases short and J 6 bases short, with 14 bases between. This CDR3 comprises 13 residues. The CDR3 sequence is CASSIGQPFEQYF. The CDR3 coding sequence is TGTGCCAGCAGTATTGGACAACCCTTCGAGCAGTACTTC.

V is TRBV30 and J is TRBJ1-2; D not resolved. CDR3 length: 14 amino acids. Germline loops: CDR1 GTSNPN, CDR2 SVGIG (reference sequence). V was clipped by 4 bases and J by 8 bases, with 20 bases between them. CDR3: CAWTDEGFIVGYTF. DNA of the CDR3: TGTGCCTGGACCGACGAGGGATTTATTGTGGGCTACACCTTC.

The CDR3 region has the DNA TGTGCCAGCAGTCGGGACTCCACAGATACGCAGTATTTT. Translating it yields CASSRDSTDTQYF. The chain uses TRBV7-9 and TRBJ2-3; D may be TRBD2 (6 bases). Germline CDR1 is SEHNR and CDR2 is FQNEAQ (reference sequence). The CDR3 length is 13 residues. Trimming left V 6 bases short and J 2 bases short, with 9 bases between.

For this clone: Other DNA sequences within the sample encode an identical CDR3. Here the CDR3 DNA reads TGTGCCAGTAGTATATCTGGGCACACAGATACGCAGTATTTT. Residues: CASSISGHTDTQYF. V usage is TRBV19 and J usage is TRBJ2-3; D is uncertain. This CDR3 has 14 residues. Trimming stripped 2 bases from V and 2 bases from J, with 8 bases between. The germline CDR1 and CDR2 sequences are LNHDA and SQIVND (reference sequence).

This chain joins TRBV14 and TRBJ2-1; TRBD1 agrees at 8 bases. The junction had 4 bases not matched to a gene; V was cut back by 5 bases and J by 1 base. The CDR3 is 15 amino acids. Looked up from germline, CDR1 is SGHDN and CDR2 is FVKESK. The CDR3: CASSIGQGSYNEQFF. The CDR3 bases are TGTGCCAGCAGCATCGGACAGGGTTCCTACAATGAGCAGTTCTTC. Supplemented by reference TRBV14 and TRBJ2-1, the full variable domain reads EAGVTQFPSHSVIEKGQTVTLRCDPISGHDNLYWYRRVMGKEIKFLLHFVKESKQDESGMPNNRFLAERTGGTYSTLKVQPAELEDSGVYFCASSIGQGSYNEQFFGPGTRLTVL.

The V and J genes are TRBV5-1 and TRBJ2-5; D is ambiguous. This CDR3 has 16 amino acids. CDR1 SGHRS and CDR2 YFSETQ come from the germline V gene. The V and J ends lost 0 bases and 1 base respectively, with 13 bases between them. The CDR3 loop is CASSLASVPSQETQYF. As DNA, the CDR3 is TGCGCCAGCAGCTTGGCCTCTGTTCCGTCCCAAGAGACCCAGTACTTC.

The V gene is TRBV27, the J gene TRBJ1-2; D call uncertain. Germline V gene lookup returns CDR1 MNHEY and CDR2 SMNVEV (reference sequence). V was clipped by 0 bases and J by 2 bases, with 7 bases between them. This CDR3 comprises 14 residues. The CDR3, as DNA: TGTGCCAGCAGTTTATCGCAACGGAACTATGGCTACACCTTC. This gives the protein CASSLSQRNYGYTF.

This clone has just one count. V and J are TRBV18 and TRBJ2-5; possibly TRBD2 for D (5 bases). The CDR3 length is 14 residues. The V gene lost 0 bases and the J gene lost 1 base, with 6 bases spanning the gap. Germline values: CDR1 KGHSH, CDR2 LQKENI. For the CDR3, the DNA is TGTGCCAGCTCACCACCGCGGGTCCAAGAGACCCAGTACTTC. Translated, it gives CASSPPRVQETQYF. The variable domain in full, completed from reference TRBV18 and TRBJ2-5, reads NAGVMQNPRHLVRRRGQEARLRCSPMKGHSHVYWYRQLPEEGLKFMVYLQKENIIDESGMPKERFSAEFPKEGPSILRIQQVVRGDSAAYFCASSPPRVQETQYFGPGTRLLVL.

J is TRBJ1-2 and V is TRBV5-4; D gene unclear. The CDR3 loop spans 14 amino acids. Germline assignment: CDR1 SGHNT and CDR2 YYREEE (reference sequence). V was cut by 0 bases and J by 1 base, with 7 bases left in between. CDR3 DNA: TGTGCCAGCAGCTTGGAGCCAAATAACTATGGCTACACCTTC. It translates to CASSLEPNNYGYTF.

V gene TRBV30 combines with J gene TRBJ2-2; perhaps TRBD1 as D (5 bases). Germline V gives CDR1 GTSNPN, CDR2 SVGIG (reference sequence). V was shortened by 0 bases and J by 7 bases, with 9 bases between the two germline ends. CDR3 size: 13 residues. Written as DNA, the CDR3 is TGTGCCTGGAGTGTAATGGGGCTCGGGGAGCTGTTTTTT. It translates to CAWSVMGLGELFF.

The rearrangement links TRBV7-8 to TRBJ1-2; weak D call: TRBD1 (6 bases). Per germline, CDR1 SGHVS and CDR2 FQNEAQ. V lost 4 bases, J lost 8 bases, and 20 bases lay in between. CDR3 length: 15 residues. CDR3 bases: TGTGCCAGCAGCTCAGTGACCGGGGGGGCGAGCGGCTACACCTTC. Translating it yields CASSSVTGGASGYTF.

The rearrangement links TRBV3-1 (or the pseudogene TRBV3-2) to TRBJ2-3, with 8 bases identical to TRBD1. V shed 4 bases and J 3 bases; nucleotides not matched to a gene: 6. The CDR3 totals 15 residues. Germline CDR1 is LGHDT and CDR2 is YNNKEL (reference sequence). The CDR3 DNA is TGTGCCAGCAGCCTTTCCAGGGGGCGGACAGATACGCAGTATTTT. Protein sequence: CASSLSRGRTDTQYF.

The chain links TRBV2 to TRBJ2-7; 7 nucleotides agree with TRBD2. With V trimmed by 8 bases and J by 3 bases, 13 bases remained unmatched. Germline-derived CDR1 and CDR2 are SNHLY and FYNNEI. There are 15 residues in the CDR3. CDR3 sequence reads: CASRWTASGNYEQYF. CDR3 in DNA: TGTGCCAGCCGCTGGACGGCTAGCGGCAACTACGAGCAGTACTTC.